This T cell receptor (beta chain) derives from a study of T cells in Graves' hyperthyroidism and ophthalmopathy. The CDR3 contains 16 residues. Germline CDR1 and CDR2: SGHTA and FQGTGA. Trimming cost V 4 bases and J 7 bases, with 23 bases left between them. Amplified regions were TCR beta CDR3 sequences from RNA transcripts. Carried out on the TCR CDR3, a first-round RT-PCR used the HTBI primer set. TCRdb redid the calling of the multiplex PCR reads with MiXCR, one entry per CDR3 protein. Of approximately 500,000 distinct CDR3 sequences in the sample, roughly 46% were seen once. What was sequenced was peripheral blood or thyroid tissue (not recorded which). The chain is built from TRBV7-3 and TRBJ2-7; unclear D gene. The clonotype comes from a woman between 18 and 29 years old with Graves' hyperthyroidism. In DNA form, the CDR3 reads TGTGCCAGCAGCTACCGTAGTGGGTTGGCGAGAAATGAGCAGTACTTC. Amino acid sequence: CASSYRSGLARNEQYF.